The rows below give T cell receptor beta chains drawn from one sample of a study of T cells in Graves' hyperthyroidism and ophthalmopathy. TCRdb re-called the multiplex PCR reads through MiXCR, storing one row per CDR3 protein. The sample holds about 320,000 distinct CDR3 sequences; around a sixth are singletons and the top ten take approximately 35%. The sequencing sample was made of blood. The receptor set was obtained from a young man with Graves' hyperthyroidism. CDR3s include the opening cysteine and the closing phenylalanine or tryptophan. D genes are given only for firm matches. Size tells how often a clone was seen (once, few, many) or the class of an expanded clone, and some rows leave it out.

v_call | d_call | clone_size | cdr3_aa
TRBV24-1 | NA | few | CATSAPRQVPSYEQYF
TRBV5-1 | NA | NA | CASSFSGYKRQPQHF
TRBV29-1 | NA | many | CSAEGLYEQYF
TRBV6-1 | NA | many | CASSFPHANTEAFF
TRBV6-1 | TRBD1 | many | CASKGQGPYEQYF
TRBV11-2 | TRBD1 | many | CASSLDRGQGETQYF
TRBV19 | NA | few | CASSIVGFEVYTEAFF
TRBV6-1 | NA | many | CASIGPPYEQYF
TRBV7-6 | NA | few | CASSPAGDYGYTF
TRBV11-2 | TRBD2 | many | CASSLALWTSAQETQYF
TRBV11-3 | TRBD1 | many | CASREWTGSHNEQFF
TRBV20-1 | TRBD2 | many | CSAPGLAGGETQYF
TRBV20-1 | NA | once | CSARDPRATGELFF
TRBV4-1 | NA | NA | CASSQVEGEETQYF
TRBV28 | TRBD2 | NA | CASSTRAGVKYF
TRBV6-1 | NA | NA | CASRGFVNTEAFF
TRBV27 | NA | many | CASPTHKSGGRKFGYTF
TRBV20-1 | TRBD2 | once | CSAREIAGKDTPGELFF
TRBV12-3/TRBV12-4 | TRBD2 | NA | CASSFASGSYNEQFF
TRBV24-1 | NA | few | CATSDLSNEQFF
TRBV3-1 | NA | few | CASSQGPGSGYTF
TRBV15 | TRBD1 | NA | CATSRGDSDTGELFF
TRBV9 | NA | few | CASSTRSAGVYEQYF
TRBV27 | TRBD2 | NA | CASSPIGLAGDTDTQYF
TRBV7-3 | TRBD1 | few | CASSLFRDRGLAGELFF
TRBV2 | NA | many | CASRAGGLYNEQFF
TRBV19 | TRBD1 | NA | CASSKTGAANEKLFF
TRBV30 | NA | many | CAWSVGGSNEQFF